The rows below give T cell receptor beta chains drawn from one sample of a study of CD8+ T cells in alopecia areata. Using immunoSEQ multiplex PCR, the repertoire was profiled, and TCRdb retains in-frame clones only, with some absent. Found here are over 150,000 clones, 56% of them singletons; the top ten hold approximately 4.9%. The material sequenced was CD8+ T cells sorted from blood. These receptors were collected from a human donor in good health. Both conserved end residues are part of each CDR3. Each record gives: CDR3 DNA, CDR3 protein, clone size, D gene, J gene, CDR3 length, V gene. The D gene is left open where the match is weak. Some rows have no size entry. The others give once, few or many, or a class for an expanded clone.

DNA: TGCAGCGTTGACCCACTTATTGGTGCTTTCTTT
CDR3: CSVDPLIGAFF
size: -
D: -
J: TRBJ1-1
length: 11
V: TRBV29-1

DNA: TGTGCCACCAGCAAGACAGTTACCTCCTACAATGAGCAGTTCTTC
CDR3: CATSKTVTSYNEQFF
size: few
D: -
J: TRBJ2-1
length: 15
V: TRBV15

DNA: TGTGCCAGCAGCTTAGCCTTGGGGGTAAGGGACTACGAGCAGTACTTC
CDR3: CASSLALGVRDYEQYF
size: -
D: -
J: TRBJ2-7
length: 16
V: TRBV11-2

DNA: TGCGCCAGCAGCCAGGCCGGACAGCGGAACACTGAAGCTTTCTTT
CDR3: CASSQAGQRNTEAFF
size: -
D: -
J: TRBJ1-1
length: 15
V: TRBV4-1

DNA: TGTGCCACCAGCAGAGAACTGGGCAATCAGCCCCAGCATTTT
CDR3: CATSRELGNQPQHF
size: -
D: -
J: TRBJ1-5
length: 14
V: TRBV15

DNA: TGTGCCTGGAGTAGGCTCTACAATGAGCAGTTCTTC
CDR3: CAWSRLYNEQFF
size: -
D: -
J: TRBJ2-1
length: 12
V: TRBV30

DNA: TGTGCCAGCAGTGACTCAAGCGGGGACCCCAATGAGCAGTTCTTC
CDR3: CASSDSSGDPNEQFF
size: -
D: TRBD2
J: TRBJ2-1
length: 15
V: TRBV6-4

DNA: TGTGCCTGGGGCACGGGAGTTAGGTACGAGCAGTACTTC
CDR3: CAWGTGVRYEQYF
size: -
D: -
J: TRBJ2-7
length: 13
V: TRBV30

DNA: TGTGCCAGCAGCTTAGCGTCGTCAGAGACCCAGTACTTC
CDR3: CASSLASSETQYF
size: many
D: -
J: TRBJ2-5
length: 13
V: TRBV7-9

DNA: TGCAGCGTTGAAGCTGGGGGGGGACAGGGTCCCTTTGAAGCTTTCTTT
CDR3: CSVEAGGGQGPFEAFF
size: -
D: TRBD1
J: TRBJ1-1
length: 16
V: TRBV29-1

DNA: TGTGCCAGCAGCCGCGAAAAAGAGATCAATCAGCCCCAGCATTTT
CDR3: CASSREKEINQPQHF
size: -
D: -
J: TRBJ1-5
length: 15
V: TRBV6-1

DNA: TGCAGCGTTGTGGGACAACACACCGGGGAGCTGTTTTTT
CDR3: CSVVGQHTGELFF
size: few
D: -
J: TRBJ2-2
length: 13
V: TRBV29-1

DNA: TGTGCCAGCAGCTCTCCGGGACAGGGGAACTATGGCTACACCTTC
CDR3: CASSSPGQGNYGYTF
size: -
D: TRBD1
J: TRBJ1-2
length: 15
V: TRBV5-6

DNA: TGCGCCAGCAGCCAAGATTCAGAACAGGTGGGGACAGATACGCAGTATTTT
CDR3: CASSQDSEQVGTDTQYF
size: -
D: -
J: TRBJ2-3
length: 17
V: TRBV4-1

DNA: TGTGCCTGGAGTGTGATCCCAGGAAACACCATATATTTT
CDR3: CAWSVIPGNTIYF
size: -
D: -
J: TRBJ1-3
length: 13
V: TRBV30

DNA: TGTGCCAGCAGCCAAAGGGCTAGCGGGGGCCCTGGAGACACAGATACGCAGTATTTT
CDR3: CASSQRASGGPGDTDTQYF
size: -
D: TRBD2
J: TRBJ2-3
length: 19
V: TRBV4-2

DNA: TGCAGCGTTGAAGGCGCCAGGGCGATGATGAACACTGAAGCTTTCTTT
CDR3: CSVEGARAMMNTEAFF
size: -
D: -
J: TRBJ1-1
length: 16
V: TRBV29-1

DNA: TGTGCCAGCAGCCCTCGACCCGGGACAGGGGGCACTGAAGCTTTCTTT
CDR3: CASSPRPGTGGTEAFF
size: -
D: TRBD1
J: TRBJ1-1
length: 16
V: TRBV9

DNA: TGCGCCAGCAGTGACGGACAGGAACTGTTTTTT
CDR3: CASSDGQELFF
size: -
D: TRBD1
J: TRBJ1-4
length: 11
V: TRBV4-1

DNA: TGTGCCAGCAGTTATGGTACGGCAATGAACACTGAAGCTTTCTTT
CDR3: CASSYGTAMNTEAFF
size: -
D: -
J: TRBJ1-1
length: 15
V: TRBV6-5

DNA: TGTGCCACCAGCGATGGAACAAACTATGGCTACACCTTC
CDR3: CATSDGTNYGYTF
size: -
D: -
J: TRBJ1-2
length: 13
V: TRBV15

DNA: TGTGCCAGCAGCTTAGTGTCTAGCGGGGCCTCAGATACGCAGTATTTT
CDR3: CASSLVSSGASDTQYF
size: few
D: TRBD2
J: TRBJ2-3
length: 16
V: TRBV7-9

DNA: TGTGCCAGCAGCTTCACGACGGACGAGCAGTACTTC
CDR3: CASSFTTDEQYF
size: -
D: -
J: TRBJ2-7
length: 12
V: TRBV5-4

DNA: TGCAGCGTTGAGGGACAGGGCTCTGGCTACACCTTC
CDR3: CSVEGQGSGYTF
size: -
D: TRBD1
J: TRBJ1-2
length: 12
V: TRBV29-1

DNA: TGTGCCAGTATTCAGACAGAGCCTCCCTACGAGCAGTACTTC
CDR3: CASIQTEPPYEQYF
size: -
D: -
J: TRBJ2-7
length: 14
V: TRBV19

DNA: TGCAGCGTTGTGGCGGCTGAAGCTTTCTTT
CDR3: CSVVAAEAFF
size: -
D: -
J: TRBJ1-1
length: 10
V: TRBV29-1

DNA: TGCGCCAGCAGCTCGGGACTCAATAACTATGGCTACACCTTC
CDR3: CASSSGLNNYGYTF
size: -
D: -
J: TRBJ1-2
length: 14
V: TRBV5-1

DNA: TGCAGCGTTGAGAGTGGGACTGAAGCTTTCTTT
CDR3: CSVESGTEAFF
size: -
D: -
J: TRBJ1-1
length: 11
V: TRBV29-1

DNA: TGCGCCAGCAGCTTGGAAGGGACAGGGGTTCAGCCCCAGCATTTT
CDR3: CASSLEGTGVQPQHF
size: -
D: TRBD1
J: TRBJ1-5
length: 15
V: TRBV5-1

DNA: TGTGCCAGCAGCGAGGGGACTGCCTACAATGAGCAGTTCTTC
CDR3: CASSEGTAYNEQFF
size: -
D: -
J: TRBJ2-1
length: 14
V: TRBV13

DNA: TGCGCCAGCAGCCAAGTCGTCAGGGAGGACACTGAAGCTTTCTTT
CDR3: CASSQVVREDTEAFF
size: -
D: -
J: TRBJ1-1
length: 15
V: TRBV4-1

DNA: TGTGCCAGCAAGTCCGGAGGTCCCCTCCACTTT
CDR3: CASKSGGPLHF
size: -
D: -
J: TRBJ1-6
length: 11
V: TRBV27

DNA: TGTGCCTGGGAGGTAACGGGACAGAGCACAGATACGCAGTATTTT
CDR3: CAWEVTGQSTDTQYF
size: -
D: TRBD1
J: TRBJ2-3
length: 15
V: TRBV30

DNA: TGTGCCAGCAGCGTTCAGTATCCCGCGGATTTGCAAGCTTTCTTT
CDR3: CASSVQYPADLQAFF
size: few
D: -
J: TRBJ1-1
length: 15
V: TRBV7-2